The sample holds one count of the clone carrying this TCR beta chain. Its specificity is unknown. The sample is drawn from a study of cytomegalovirus exposure and HLA in healthy donors. Overall study findings and caveats: The authors later found HLA-associated TCR beta chains more clonally expanded than equally common others. In the analysis, some V segments, TRBV6-2 and TRBV6-3 included, were excluded as indistinguishable. Most subjects had HLA-A and HLA-B alleles reportedly predicted accurately by TCR beta sequences. The authors later found most CMV-associated TCR beta chains appeared HLA-restricted.

Germline CDR1 and CDR2: KGHSH and LQKENI. The V and J ends lost 3 bases and 2 bases, in that order; junction bases with no gene match: 5. There are 16 residues in the CDR3. A multiplex PCR was run with 60 Vbeta primers and 13 Jbeta primers. The table came from immunoSEQ multiplex PCR; TCRdb's copy has only in-frame clones and leaves some out. The sample lists 150,000 or so clones, 8.5% to 10% occurring once. V is TRBV18 and J is TRBJ2-2, with 8 positions matching TRBD2. The clonotype was recovered from a man aged 45 to 65 in good health and CMV-seronegative. Sequenced sample: PBMCs. CDR3 sequence (DNA): TGTGCCAGCTCACCCCCAAGCGGGGGCAACACCGGGGAGCTGTTTTTT. This encodes CASSPPSGGNTGELFF.